These 12 T cell receptor beta chains were all obtained from the same sample, sequenced in a study of neurological immune-mediated disorders. Via MiXCR, TCRdb re-called the 5' RACE reads, giving one row per CDR3 protein. Of about 15,000 distinct CDR3 sequences in the sample, about 3.6% were seen once. Sequencing was performed on CD8+ T cells from blood. These receptors originate from a woman in her 40s in good health.

There are many counts of this clonotype. The chain joins TRBV24-1 to TRBJ2-3; no clear D. Germline V gene lookup returns CDR1 KGHDR and CDR2 SFDVKD. The CDR3 covers 17 residues. V shed 1 base and J shed 0 bases, with 13 bases lying between them. The CDR3 is CATSDLGGPPSTDTQYF. The CDR3 nucleotides are TGTGCCACCAGTGATTTAGGCGGTCCCCCTAGCACAGATACGCAGTATTTT.

This clonotype came up many times. CDR3: CASSSTPGPRGQPQHF. CDR3 nucleotide sequence: TGTGCCAGCAGTTCGACCCCGGGACCCAGAGGGCAGCCCCAGCATTTT. The chain recombines TRBV27 with TRBJ1-5, with D possibly matching TRBD1 (5 bases). The CDR3 runs to 16 residues. V was shortened by 4 bases and J by 7 bases, with 20 bases between the two germline ends. The germline V gene has CDR1 MNHEY and CDR2 SMNVEV (reference sequence).

This clonotype was detected many times. The V and J genes are TRBV28 and TRBJ2-7; D is ambiguous. CDR1 and CDR2 (germline): MDHEN, SYDVKM. V shed 3 bases and J shed 6 bases, with 9 bases lying between them. The CDR3 extends over 12 amino acids. The CDR3 sequence is CASSFGVSEQYF. The CDR3 DNA sequence: TGTGCCAGCAGTTTTGGGGTCAGCGAGCAGTACTTC.

This clonotype showed up many times. V gene TRBV25-1 combines with J gene TRBJ2-7; D tentatively fits TRBD1 or TRBD2 (5 bases each). Germline V gene lookup returns CDR1 MGHDK and CDR2 SYGVNS. V dropped 9 bases and J dropped 5 bases, with 20 bases sitting between them. The CDR3 length is 14 residues. The CDR3 reads CASLNPRAGNEQYF. The CDR3 DNA is TGTGCCAGTCTCAACCCCAGGGCCGGGAACGAGCAGTACTTC.

This clonotype appeared many times. The chain has TRBV28 and TRBJ2-7, with D maybe TRBD1 (6 bases). V lost 7 bases and J lost 9, with 13 bases in between. The CDR3 totals 11 residues. CDR1 is MDHEN, CDR2 SYDVKM, per germline. In nucleotides, the CDR3 is TGTGCCAGCACCAGGGGCCGTGTGCAGTACTTC. Its protein is CASTRGRVQYF.

This clonotype was recorded many times. This chain uses TRBV20-1 with TRBJ2-7; TRBD1 might be the D (5 bases). The germline gives CDR1 DFQATT, CDR2 SNEGSKA (reference sequence). V lost 1 base to trimming and J lost 9 bases, with 13 bases between them. The CDR3 totals 12 residues. DNA of the CDR3: TGCAGTGCTAGAGCGCCCACTACAGGGCAGTACTTC. Its translation is CSARAPTTGQYF.

This clonotype was recorded at least ten times. V is TRBV27 and J is TRBJ2-7, with D unresolved. The CDR3 runs 15 residues. V dropped 2 bases and J dropped 1 base, with 12 bases sitting between them. Germline V gene lookup returns CDR1 MNHEY and CDR2 SMNVEV (reference sequence). The CDR3 coding sequence is TGTGCCAGCAGTTTAGGTTCTACTCCTTCCTACGAGCAGTACTTC. This gives the protein CASSLGSTPSYEQYF.

Relative to its sample, this clonotype is medium-sized. The chain uses TRBV2 and TRBJ2-2, with D possibly TRBD1 on 6 matching bases. The germline V gene encodes CDR1 SNHLY and CDR2 FYNNEI. The length of the CDR3 is 13 residues. V was trimmed by 9 bases and J by 5 bases, leaving 13 bases between them. Here the CDR3 reads CASTGYGTGELFF. DNA for the CDR3: TGTGCCAGTACAGGGTATGGGACCGGGGAGCTGTTTTTT.

This clonotype was recorded many times. The chain has TRBV27 and TRBJ2-7, with TRBD1 matching over 9 bases. Germline CDR1 reads MNHEY; CDR2 reads SMNVEV (reference sequence). The V segment lost 5 bases and the J segment 2 bases; nucleotides outside the gene matches: 4. This CDR3 comprises 14 residues. This CDR3 is CASSPGQGTYEQYF. The CDR3 DNA follows: TGTGCCAGCAGTCCGGGACAGGGAACCTACGAGCAGTACTTC.

This clonotype appeared many times. The chain combines TRBV4-1 with TRBJ2-7; D is possibly TRBD1 (6 bases). The CDR3 totals 16 residues. V lost 2 bases and J 3 bases, leaving 17 bases between the germline ends. Germline V gene sequence: CDR1 MGHRA, CDR2 YSYEKL. CDR3: CASSQPASGTNYEQYF. DNA of the CDR3: TGCGCCAGCAGCCAACCCGCATCCGGGACAAACTACGAGCAGTACTTC.

Ten or more counts support this clonotype. The J gene is TRBJ2-7, the V gene TRBV7-9; 13 bases are a match to TRBD2. V shed 4 bases, J shed 5 bases, and the junction held 20 bases outside the gene matches. Germline CDR1 reads SEHNR; CDR2 reads FQNEAQ (reference sequence). The CDR3 sequence is 20 residues long. DNA of the CDR3: TGTGCCAGCAGCTCTTCCCGGGCCGACTCGGGACTAGCGGGATCTCACGAGCAGTACTTC. Encoded protein: CASSSSRADSGLAGSHEQYF.

This clonotype was recorded at least ten times. The rearrangement links TRBV14 to TRBJ1-4, with D uncertain. Trimming pared 2 bases from V and 8 bases from J, leaving 3 bases between. The CDR3 loop spans 11 amino acids. Per germline, CDR1 SGHDN and CDR2 FVKESK. The CDR3 region has the DNA TGTGCCAGCAGCCAACGAGAAAAACTGTTTTTT. Translated, it gives CASSQREKLFF. The full variable domain, in which reference TRBV14 and TRBJ1-4 provide the parts outside the CDR3, is EAGVTQFPSHSVIEKGQTVTLRCDPISGHDNLYWYRRVMGKEIKFLLHFVKESKQDESGMPNNRFLAERTGGTYSTLKVQPAELEDSGVYFCASSQREKLFFGSGTQLSVL.